The rows below give T cell receptor beta chains drawn from one sample of a study of blood T cell repertoires in COVID-19. The table came from immunoSEQ multiplex PCR; TCRdb's copy has only in-frame clones and leaves some out. The data hold fewer than 350,000 clones, with about nine tenths observed a single time. Source material: PBMCs or T cells enriched from blood (not recorded which). These receptors originate from a man between 60 and 75 years old who had recovered from COVID-19. CDR3s include the opening cysteine and the closing phenylalanine or tryptophan. A D gene is named only where the DNA matches it firmly. Where a row states a size, it is once, few, many or the class of an expanded clone; other rows omit it.

V gene	J gene	CDR3 length	clone size	D gene	CDR3 protein
TRBV29-1	TRBJ1-5	12	few	.	CSPRDWNQPQHF
TRBV6-5	TRBJ1-6	15	.	TRBD1	CASRTQGASNSPLHF
TRBV24-1	TRBJ1-5	15	.	TRBD1	CATSLGGQVRGPQHF
TRBV11-3	TRBJ2-5	16	few	TRBD2	CASSLGGRGDQETQYF
TRBV18	TRBJ2-3	15	.	TRBD2	CASSPPIAGADTQYF
TRBV15	TRBJ2-3	17	.	TRBD2	CATSSLPGSGHTDTQYF
TRBV5-1	TRBJ2-1	17	once	.	CASSLGARLASYNEQFF
TRBV13	TRBJ2-7	15	.	.	CASSYSRDFSYEQYF
TRBV24-1	TRBJ2-3	15	.	TRBD1	CATSDPGQGSDTQYF
TRBV28	TRBJ1-1	12	few	.	CASREGNTEAFF
TRBV25-1	TRBJ2-7	15	.	TRBD1	CASSAQTGVRSEQYF
TRBV5-1	TRBJ2-7	16	once	TRBD2	CASSLGYGLAGDEQYF
TRBV30	TRBJ2-7	17	.	.	CAWSVRDTTPRGYEQYF
TRBV6-1	TRBJ1-2	14	.	.	CASSEGTPSYGYTF
TRBV27	TRBJ1-1	14	.	.	CASSLNRGQEEAFF
TRBV6-5	TRBJ1-4	16	.	.	CASSYTLTGNDEKLFF
TRBV5-6	TRBJ2-3	15	.	TRBD1	CASSWRGTGQNTQYF
TRBV4-3	TRBJ2-2	15	few	.	CASSQGVGYTGELFF
TRBV7-9	TRBJ1-5	13	.	.	CASSFTDNQPQHF
TRBV20-1	TRBJ1-5	11	.	.	CSASVGQPQHF
TRBV18	TRBJ2-3	17	.	.	CASRPPGAPGTTDTQYF
TRBV5-1	TRBJ2-7	13	.	TRBD1	CASSQDRGWEQYF
TRBV7-2	TRBJ2-2	16	.	TRBD2	CASSPPGTSGTGELFF
TRBV5-1	TRBJ1-4	17	.	.	CASSLFLRGGTNEKLFF
TRBV5-1	TRBJ2-1	16	.	TRBD2	CASSPGVAGTYNEQFF
TRBV6-5	TRBJ1-1	15	.	.	CASSYSRGGGTEAFF
TRBV5-5	TRBJ2-7	15	.	TRBD1	CASSLWTGAPYEQYF
TRBV19	TRBJ1-4	15	.	.	CASSIGRTSNEKLFF
TRBV18	TRBJ1-4	14	.	TRBD1	CASSPGTGNEKLFF
TRBV4-2	TRBJ2-1	16	.	TRBD2	CASSQDWTSGVNEQFF
TRBV29-1	TRBJ2-1	15	.	TRBD1	CSVALGRGYYNEQFF
TRBV9	TRBJ1-1	16	.	.	CASTRGEGQRHTEAFF
TRBV28	TRBJ1-1	13	.	TRBD1	CASSDYRGQVAFF
TRBV14	TRBJ1-1	17	.	TRBD1	CASSPLQGRDLNTEAFF
TRBV6-5	TRBJ1-3	16	.	.	CASSYSRTSSGNTIYF
TRBV27	TRBJ2-3	11	.	.	CASKHEDTQYF
TRBV6-5	TRBJ2-1	15	few	TRBD2	CASSWTSGTYNEQFF
TRBV5-1	TRBJ2-3	14	.	.	CASSSGGSRDTQYF
TRBV19	TRBJ2-3	16	.	TRBD1	CASSIWTGSNTDTQYF
TRBV2	TRBJ1-1	12	.	.	CASQGLDSEAFF
TRBV11-2	TRBJ1-5	12	.	.	CASSYGGEPQHF
TRBV6-1	TRBJ2-3	14	.	.	CASSENRVTDTQYF
TRBV6-2/TRBV6-3	TRBJ1-1	16	.	.	CASSPDRIMLNTEAFF
TRBV6-6	TRBJ1-4	14	.	.	CASSSGRGREKLFF
TRBV7-9	TRBJ2-1	11	few	.	CASSEGGNEFF
TRBV11-2	TRBJ1-1	15	.	.	CASSLGGQANTEAFF
TRBV28	TRBJ1-1	15	.	.	CASSQPGLMNTEAFF
TRBV5-1	TRBJ2-3	14	.	TRBD1	CASGRTGGTDTQYF
TRBV9	TRBJ2-7	14	.	TRBD1	CASSEGQGSYEQYF
TRBV7-9	TRBJ2-3	12	.	.	CASSPLADTQYF
TRBV7-3	TRBJ1-3	14	.	.	CASSLGQPGNTIYF
TRBV7-2	TRBJ1-1	13	.	TRBD1	CASSLGRGQLPFF
TRBV11-3	TRBJ2-1	15	.	TRBD2	CASSVGLATGNEQFF